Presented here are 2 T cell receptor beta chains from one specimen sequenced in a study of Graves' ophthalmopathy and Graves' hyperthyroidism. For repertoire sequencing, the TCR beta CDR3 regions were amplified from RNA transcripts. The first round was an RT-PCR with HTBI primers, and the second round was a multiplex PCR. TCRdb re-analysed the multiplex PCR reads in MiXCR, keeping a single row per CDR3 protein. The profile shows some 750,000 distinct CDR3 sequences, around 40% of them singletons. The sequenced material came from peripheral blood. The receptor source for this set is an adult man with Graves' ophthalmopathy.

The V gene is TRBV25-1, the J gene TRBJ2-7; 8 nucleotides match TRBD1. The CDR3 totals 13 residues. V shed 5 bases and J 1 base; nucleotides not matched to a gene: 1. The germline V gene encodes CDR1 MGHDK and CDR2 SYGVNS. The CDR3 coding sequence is TGTGCCAGCAGTAACAGGGGGTCCTACGAGCAGTACTTC. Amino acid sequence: CASSNRGSYEQYF.

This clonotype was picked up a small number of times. CDR3 DNA: TGTGCCAGCAGTTTCTTTGGTTTCAATCAGCCCCAGCATTTT. Translated, it gives CASSFFGFNQPQHF. J is TRBJ1-5 and V is TRBV12-3 or TRBV12-4, with D hard to call. V lost 3 bases and J lost 3, with 9 bases in between. This CDR3 spans 14 amino acids.